The 18 T cell receptor beta chains in this list originate from one sample, sequenced in a study of CD8 T cell repertoires and HIV-1 epitope variants. Measured with immunoSEQ multiplex PCR; TCRdb has only the in-frame clones, and not every one. The sample has 5,200 or so clones; around 66% are singletons. These receptors' antigens are unknown. Sequencing was carried out using cultured CD8+ T cells derived from PBMCs. The source of these receptors is a male donor with HIV.

This clone has only a few counts. The rearrangement links TRBV7-3 to TRBJ2-7, with D possibly being TRBD2 (6 bases). Germline V CDR1 and CDR2: SGHTA, FQGTGA. Trimming took 4 bases from V and 6 from J, leaving 13 bases between them. This CDR3 has 13 amino acids. This chain's CDR3 is CASSYTTGGEQYF. The DNA for the CDR3 is TGTGCCAGCAGCTACACCACCGGGGGCGAGCAGTACTTC.

This clone was seen more than once but under ten times. The chain recombines TRBV19 with TRBJ1-4, with D possibly being TRBD1 (5 bases). Germline assignment: CDR1 LNHDA and CDR2 SQIVND (reference sequence). The germline V and J ends were trimmed by 2 bases and 7 bases, with 11 bases remaining between them. This CDR3 is 14 amino acids long. The CDR3 is CASSISPRGEKLFF. The CDR3 bases are TGTGCCAGTAGTATATCCCCGAGGGGTGAAAAACTGTTTTTT.

The chain has TRBV29-1 and TRBJ2-2; D gene uncertain. CDR1 and CDR2 (germline): SQVTM, ANQGSEA. The CDR3 runs 13 residues. Between the trimmed V and J ends, which lost 3 bases and 0 bases, there was a span of 5 bases. The CDR3 loop reads CSVDYANTGELFF. The CDR3 DNA reads as TGCAGCGTTGACTACGCGAACACCGGGGAGCTGTTTTTT.

This chain links TRBV12-5 with TRBJ2-3; 7 bases line up with TRBD2. V dropped 7 bases and J dropped 2; count of bases not matched to a gene: 9. CDR3 size: 15 residues. Looked up from germline, CDR1 is LGHNT and CDR2 is FRNRAP. The CDR3 nucleotides read TGTGCTAGTGCCCTTGGGACTACTTACACAGATACGCAGTATTTT. This encodes CASALGTTYTDTQYF.

V is TRBV7-8 and J is TRBJ2-3; 7 nucleotides match TRBD2. Germline V gives CDR1 SGHVS, CDR2 FQNEAQ. Trimming at V came to 4 bases and at J to 2 bases, leaving 12 bases not matched to a gene. The CDR3 consists of 17 residues. Here the CDR3 DNA reads TGTGCCAGCAGCTACGCCTTTGGGGGGGACCTCACAGATACGCAGTATTTT. Translation gives CASSYAFGGDLTDTQYF.

A few counts support this clone. The chain couples TRBV6-1 to TRBJ2-7, with D hard to call. V was trimmed by 0 bases and J by 4 bases, leaving 10 bases between them. Germline CDR1 is MNHNS and CDR2 is SASEGT. The CDR3 consists of 14 residues. The CDR3 reads CASSEARKGYEQYF. As DNA, the CDR3 is TGTGCCAGCAGTGAAGCGCGGAAAGGGTACGAGCAGTACTTC.

This CDR3 reads CASSPTVGLGQPYEQYF. CDR3 sequence (DNA): TGTGCCAGCAGTCCGACCGTAGGATTGGGACAGCCCTACGAGCAGTACTTC. The V gene is TRBV28, the J gene TRBJ2-7, with 7 bases lining up with TRBD1. Germline CDR1 MDHEN, CDR2 SYDVKM. V was pared by 5 bases and J by 2 bases, with 15 bases of the junction left unmatched. The CDR3 is 17 residues long.

V usage is TRBV7-9 and J usage is TRBJ1-6; 8 bases are a match to TRBD1. V gave up 5 bases and J gave up 8 bases; unmatched junction bases: 5. The length of the CDR3 is 14 residues. Germline V gene sequence: CDR1 SEHNR, CDR2 FQNEAQ (reference sequence). CDR3 sequence: CASSLGTGDSPLHF. For the CDR3, the DNA is TGTGCCAGCAGCCTTGGGACAGGTGATTCACCCCTCCACTTT. The variable domain in full, with the rest retrieved from reference TRBV7-9 and TRBJ1-6, is DTGVSQNPRHKITKRGQNVTFRCDPISEHNRLYWYRQTLGQGPEFLTYFQNEAQLEKSRLLSDRFSAERPKGSFSTLEIQRTEQGDSAMYLCASSLGTGDSPLHFGNGTRLTVT.

V usage is TRBV28 and J usage is TRBJ1-2, with 8 bases matching TRBD1. Germline values: CDR1 MDHEN, CDR2 SYDVKM. V lost 7 bases, J lost 6 bases, and 13 bases stayed unmatched. The CDR3 length is 15 residues. This CDR3 is CASTLTGETGDGYTF. The CDR3 DNA is TGTGCCAGCACCCTAACGGGAGAGACAGGGGATGGCTACACCTTC.

CDR3 nucleotide sequence: TGTGCCAGCAGCTTACGAGCGGGCGAGCAGTACTTC. Amino acid sequence: CASSLRAGEQYF. The chain joins TRBV7-6 to TRBJ2-7, with a tentative D call TRBD2 (6 bases). CDR1 and CDR2 (germline): SGHVS, FNYEAQ. Deletions cut 2 bases from V and 6 bases from J, with 8 bases between. The CDR3 covers 12 residues. Complete variable domain (other parts from reference TRBV7-6 and TRBJ2-7): GAGVSQSPRYKVTKRGQDVALRCDPISGHVSLYWYRQALGQGPEFLTYFNYEAQQDKSGLPNDRFSAERPEGSISTLTIQRTEQRDSAMYRCASSLRAGEQYFGPGTRLTVT.

The chain is built from TRBV2 and TRBJ2-7; no definite D call. V gave up 8 bases and J gave up 5 bases, with 7 bases separating them. The CDR3 loop spans 10 amino acids. The germline gives CDR1 SNHLY, CDR2 FYNNEI. CDR3 nucleotides: TGTGCCAGCCGGTCGGACGAGCAGTACTTC. Amino acids: CASRSDEQYF.

Only one count was recorded for this clone. V gene TRBV25-1 combines with J gene TRBJ1-3; the D is unclear. V lost 6 bases, J lost 0 bases, and 12 bases lay in between. Germline V gene sequence: CDR1 MGHDK, CDR2 SYGVNS. The CDR3 has 15 amino acids. The CDR3 DNA reads TGTGCCAGCAGAAAAGACCCAAGCTCTGGAAACACCATATATTTT. Translation gives CASRKDPSSGNTIYF.

The chain is built from TRBV11-3 and TRBJ1-1, with D perhaps TRBD1 (5 bases). The CDR3 sequence is 13 residues long. The germline gives CDR1 SGHNT, CDR2 YENEEA. Trimming stripped 5 bases from V and 1 base from J, with 8 bases between. The CDR3 protein is CASSLGGNTEAFF. The CDR3 DNA follows: TGTGCCAGCAGCCTCGGGGGGAACACTGAAGCTTTCTTT. Full variable domain (rest looked up from reference TRBV11-3 and TRBJ1-1): EAGVVQSPRYKIIEKKQPVAFWCNPISGHNTLYWYLQNLGQGPELLIRYENEEAVDDSQLPKDRFSAERLKGVDSTLKIQPAELGDSAVYLCASSLGGNTEAFFGQGTRLTVV.

This clone came up a few times. The chain uses TRBV19 and TRBJ1-6; no clear D. This CDR3 comprises 13 residues. The V gene's germline CDR1 is LNHDA and CDR2 SQIVND (reference sequence). V lost 10 bases and J 9 bases, leaving 16 bases between the germline ends. The DNA of the CDR3 is TGTGCCACCCTGGCAGACGGGAGTTCACCCCTCCACTTT. The encoded protein is CATLADGSSPLHF.

This clone came up a few times. The rearrangement uses TRBV19 and TRBJ2-1; 7 bases match TRBD2. CDR1 and CDR2 from the germline V gene are LNHDA and SQIVND (reference sequence). Losses at the gene ends were 3 bases for V and 1 base for J; bases not matched to a gene: 3. CDR3 length: 15 residues. The CDR3 loop reads CASSISGGSYNEQFF. The CDR3 coding sequence is TGTGCCAGTAGTATCTCGGGGGGATCCTACAATGAGCAGTTCTTC.

This clone was recorded a few times. In DNA form, the CDR3 reads TGTGCCAGCAGTCCTCGGACAGAAGCGAGCGAGCAGTACTTC. Its translation: CASSPRTEASEQYF. V gene TRBV28 combines with J gene TRBJ2-7; D is perhaps TRBD1 (6 bases). Deletions cut 5 bases from V and 6 bases from J, with 17 bases between. CDR3 length equals 14 residues. Germline assignment: CDR1 MDHEN and CDR2 SYDVKM.

The sample holds one count of this clone. This chain links TRBV7-9 with TRBJ2-2; D is undetermined. Germline CDR1 is SEHNR and CDR2 is FQNEAQ (reference sequence). The ends were cut back, 0 bases at V and 0 bases at J, with 14 bases in the middle. The CDR3 extends over 18 amino acids. Here the CDR3 reads CASSLAVWARANTGELFF. CDR3 nucleotides: TGTGCCAGCAGCTTAGCGGTCTGGGCGCGAGCGAACACCGGGGAGCTGTTTTTT. Together with reference TRBV7-9 and TRBJ2-2, the CDR3 gives the full variable domain: DTGVSQNPRHKITKRGQNVTFRCDPISEHNRLYWYRQTLGQGPEFLTYFQNEAQLEKSRLLSDRFSAERPKGSFSTLEIQRTEQGDSAMYLCASSLAVWARANTGELFFGEGSRLTVL.

V gene TRBV11-2 combines with J gene TRBJ2-2, with 7 bases aligning to TRBD1. Germline-derived CDR1 and CDR2 are SGHAT and FQNNGV. The CDR3 consists of 16 residues. V lost 0 bases to trimming and J lost 3 bases; unmatched junction nucleotides: 4. The CDR3 loop is CASSLEVQGYTGELFF. For the CDR3, the DNA is TGTGCCAGCAGCTTAGAAGTACAGGGGTACACCGGGGAGCTGTTTTTT.